The 18 T cell receptor beta chains listed next were all sequenced from one sample in a study of blood T cells in healthy people across ages. With a J-beta primer mix and a sample-barcoded 5' primer, a second PCR ran roughly 7 to 11 cycles. TCRdb fed the 5' RACE reads into MiXCR, producing one record per CDR3 protein. This sample has about 830,000 distinct CDR3 sequences, with around 68% found just once. What was sequenced was blood. These receptors came from a man younger than 40 in good health.

This rearrangement joins TRBV4-2 to TRBJ1-5; weak D call: TRBD1 (5 bases). V was pared by 1 base and J by 1 base, with 11 bases between. The CDR3 consists of 16 residues. The germline V gene encodes CDR1 LGHNA and CDR2 YNFKEQ. CDR3 residues: CASSQGGTLSNQPQHF. CDR3 sequence (DNA): TGTGCCAGCAGCCAAGGGGGGACCCTAAGCAATCAGCCCCAGCATTTT.

The rearrangement uses TRBV7-2 and TRBJ2-5, with unresolved D. The J call may be faulty, since TRBJ2-7 better matches the DNA end. This CDR3 comprises 13 residues. The germline gives CDR1 SGHTA, CDR2 FQGNSA. The CDR3 nucleotides read TGTGCCAGCAGCTTAGATACAAATTACGAGCAGTACTTC. Its translation is CASSLDTNYEQYF.

This chain connects TRBV6-4 to TRBJ2-6, with D unclear. Deletions cut 2 bases from V and 0 bases from J, with 5 bases between. Germline loops: CDR1 MRHNA, CDR2 SNTAGT. There are 15 residues in the CDR3. The CDR3 region is CASSDTSSGANVLTF. The CDR3 DNA follows: TGTGCCAGCAGTGACACCAGCTCTGGGGCCAACGTCCTGACTTTC.

This chain joins TRBV20-1 and TRBJ1-6; tentative D call: TRBD1 (6 bases). CDR3 length: 15 amino acids. Trimming took 6 bases from V and 0 from J, leaving 12 bases between them. Germline CDR1 reads DFQATT; CDR2 reads SNEGSKA (reference sequence). In DNA form, the CDR3 reads TGCAGTGCCAGGACAGTGAGCTCCTATAATTCACCCCTCCACTTT. It translates to CSARTVSSYNSPLHF.

The chain has TRBV13 and TRBJ2-7, with 10 bases that match TRBD2. Trimming removed 0 bases from V and 3 bases from J; junction bases left unmatched: 8. Per germline, CDR1 PRHDT and CDR2 FYEKMQ (reference sequence). The CDR3 loop spans 17 amino acids. CDR3 in DNA: TGTGCCAGCAGCTTAGGCCCAGCGGGGGGGGCCAACTACGAGCAGTACTTC. Translating gives CASSLGPAGGANYEQYF.

This clonotype was seen a handful of times. The V gene is TRBV12-3 or TRBV12-4, the J gene TRBJ2-5, with 11 nucleotides matching TRBD1. The J call could be wrong; TRBJ2-7 is a better fit for the DNA end. This CDR3 comprises 15 residues. The DNA for the CDR3 is TGTGCCAGCAGCCCCCCCGGACAGGGGGCTTACGAGCAGTACTTC. Encoded protein: CASSPPGQGAYEQYF.

The chain couples TRBV9 to TRBJ2-5, with 8 bases identical to TRBD2. Germline V lookup: CDR1 SGDLS, CDR2 YYNGEE. This CDR3 comprises 16 residues. V was clipped by 0 bases and J by 1 base; unmatched bases: 5. CDR3 coding DNA: TGTGCCAGCAGCGTAGCAGCGGGGGATTTCCAAGAGACCCAGTACTTC. Its protein product is CASSVAAGDFQETQYF.

The V gene is TRBV28, the J gene TRBJ2-7; D is perhaps TRBD1 (6 bases). This CDR3 contains 15 residues. The V gene's germline CDR1 is MDHEN and CDR2 SYDVKM. Trimming shortened V by 7 bases and J by 0 bases, and 16 bases separated the two germline ends. The CDR3 DNA follows: TGTGCCAGCACGTCCCCTCGGGACACCTCCTACGAGCAGTACTTC. As protein: CASTSPRDTSYEQYF. Supplemented by reference TRBV28 and TRBJ2-7, the full variable domain reads DVKVTQSSRYLVKRTGEKVFLECVQDMDHENMFWYRQDPGLGLRLIYFSYDVKMKEKGDIPEGYSVSREKKERFSLILESASTNQTSMYLCASTSPRDTSYEQYFGPGTRLTVT.

The V gene is TRBV28, the J gene TRBJ2-7; the D call may be TRBD1 or TRBD2 (6 bases each). In germline, CDR1 is MDHEN, CDR2 SYDVKM. The ends were cut back, 8 bases at V and 10 bases at J, with 18 bases in the middle. The CDR3 loop spans 12 amino acids. CDR3 in DNA: TGTGCCAGCGGGTCCCTGTCGGGGGCCCAGTACTTC. Translation: CASGSLSGAQYF.

There are a few counts of this clonotype. The chain is built from TRBV15 and TRBJ2-5, with TRBD1 identical over 7 bases. The trim removed 5 bases at V and 4 bases at J, leaving 7 bases unmatched. The CDR3 has 14 residues. Germline V lookup: CDR1 LNHNV, CDR2 YYDKDF (reference sequence). The CDR3 DNA reads TGTGCCACCAGCGGCGACAGGGAGCGAGAGACCCAGTACTTC. Translating it yields CATSGDRERETQYF.

The chain employs TRBV20-1 and TRBJ2-3, with D unclear. Trimming took off 1 base at V and 4 bases at J, with 6 bases between the two ends. CDR3 length: 12 residues. The germline V gene encodes CDR1 DFQATT and CDR2 SNEGSKA (reference sequence). The CDR3: CSARGFSDTQYF. The CDR3 bases are TGCAGTGCTAGAGGTTTCTCAGATACGCAGTATTTT.

This clonotype was observed a handful of times. V is TRBV6-2 or TRBV6-3 and J is TRBJ2-4, with 9 bases lining up with TRBD1. The DNA matches TRBJ2-7 better at its end, which makes the J call doubtful. CDR3 length equals 15 residues. Germline CDR1 reads MNHEY; CDR2 reads SVGEGT. The CDR3 DNA reads as TGTGCCAGCAGTTCGGGGGACAGGGCATACTACGAGCAGTACTTC. Protein product: CASSSGDRAYYEQYF.

The chain employs TRBV7-2 and TRBJ2-4; tentatively, D is TRBD1 (5 bases). Judging by the DNA end, TRBJ2-5 fits better; the J call may be wrong. The CDR3 extends over 14 amino acids. CDR1 and CDR2 (germline): SGHTA, FQGNSA. The CDR3 nucleotides are TGTGCCAGCAGCCCCTTAGGGGCGGCGGAGACCCAGTACTTC. This sequence encodes CASSPLGAAETQYF.

The chain recombines TRBV10-3 with TRBJ2-5; 8 positions agree with TRBD2. Germline-derived CDR1 and CDR2 are ENHRY and SYGVKD. The junction had 7 bases not matched to a gene; V was cut back by 0 bases and J by 4 bases. There are 16 residues in the CDR3. Here the CDR3 reads CAISESDGGALETQYF. The CDR3 region has the DNA TGTGCCATCAGTGAGTCAGACGGGGGGGCCTTAGAGACCCAGTACTTC.

The J gene is TRBJ2-3, the V gene TRBV14, with TRBD2 matching 11 bases. CDR1 SGHDN and CDR2 FVKESK come from the germline V gene. The CDR3 is 17 amino acids. With V trimmed by 6 bases and J by 5 bases, 13 bases remained unmatched. The CDR3 DNA follows: TGTGCCAGCAGACGGACAGGGACTAGCGGAAGGGAAGATACGCAGTATTTT. This codes for CASRRTGTSGREDTQYF.

The chain links TRBV7-2 to TRBJ2-1, with D possibly called TRBD1 or TRBD2 (5 bases each). Trimming removed 1 base from V and 4 bases from J, with 14 bases in between. The CDR3 is 16 amino acids. CDR1 and CDR2 (germline): SGHTA, FQGNSA. CDR3 in DNA: TGTGCCAGCAGCTTAGGTCCGGGACCAATTTACAATGAGCAGTTCTTC. Amino acids: CASSLGPGPIYNEQFF.

This rearrangement joins TRBV7-8 to TRBJ2-7; 9 nucleotides line up with TRBD1. Looked up from germline, CDR1 is SGHVS and CDR2 is FQNEAQ. The ends lost 5 bases at V and 3 bases at J; junction bases unmatched: 11. The CDR3 runs 16 residues. Here the CDR3 reads CASSPRPGTGSYEQYF. As DNA, the CDR3 is TGTGCCAGCAGCCCGCGTCCCGGGACAGGGAGCTACGAGCAGTACTTC. The entire variable domain, with the rest obtained from reference TRBV7-8 and TRBJ2-7, is as follows: GAGVSQSPRYKVAKRGQDVALRCDPISGHVSLFWYQQALGQGPEFLTYFQNEAQLDKSGLPSDRFFAERPEGSVSTLKIQRTQQEDSAVYLCASSPRPGTGSYEQYFGPGTRLTVT.

The chain links TRBV6-1 to TRBJ2-3; D remains unclear. The CDR3 runs to 13 residues. V was pared by 0 bases and J by 4 bases, with 5 bases between. Germline V gene lookup returns CDR1 MNHNS and CDR2 SASEGT. The CDR3 nucleotides are TGTGCCAGCAGTGAAGCGGTTCCAGATACGCAGTATTTT. Translation: CASSEAVPDTQYF.